One sample yielded the 15 T cell receptor beta chains listed below, sequenced in a study of T cell repertoires in cytomegalovirus infection. TCRdb processed the reads anew with MiXCR; each CDR3 protein has one entry. This table holds about 490,000 distinct CDR3 sequences, about 11% found once. The material sequenced was PBMCs. The source is a human donor in good health (CMV status not recorded). Some clones in this sample may be carry-over from other donors' samples.

This clonotype was recorded many times. The chain links TRBV13 to TRBJ2-2, with TRBD1 matching over 10 bases. Looked up from germline, CDR1 is PRHDT and CDR2 is FYEKMQ (reference sequence). CDR3 length: 21 residues. The trim removed 4 bases at V and 5 bases at J, leaving 22 bases unmatched. In nucleotides, the CDR3 is TGTGCCAGCAGCTATTACTCAAGCCCCCGGGACAGGGGAGTTGGGACCGGGGAGCTGTTTTTT. It yields the protein CASSYYSSPRDRGVGTGELFF.

At least ten counts were recorded for this clonotype. J is TRBJ2-5 and V is TRBV7-2; no clear D gene. Germline lookup yields CDR1 SGHTA and CDR2 FQGNSA. Trimming stripped 2 bases from V and 4 bases from J, with 8 bases between. This CDR3 comprises 13 residues. CDR3 nucleotide sequence: TGTGCCAGCAGCTTAACATTCGCAGAGACCCAGTACTTC. Its translation: CASSLTFAETQYF.

In this sample, this clonotype turned up many times. J is TRBJ2-5 and V is TRBV7-2, with TRBD2 matching 10 bases. This CDR3 region has 14 residues. V lost 5 bases, J lost 7 bases, and 7 bases stayed unmatched. Germline loops: CDR1 SGHTA, CDR2 FQGNSA. The CDR3 is CASSRLAGEGTQYF. Here the CDR3 DNA reads TGTGCCAGCAGCCGGCTAGCGGGAGAAGGGACCCAGTACTTC.

This clonotype was seen ten or more times. The chain is built from TRBV7-2 and TRBJ2-7, with 12 bases lining up with TRBD2. CDR3 size: 15 residues. The germline V gene encodes CDR1 SGHTA and CDR2 FQGNSA. The V segment lost 0 bases and the J segment 7 bases; nucleotides outside the gene matches: 4. The CDR3 is CASSLAGLAGEEQYF. The CDR3 region has the DNA TGTGCCAGCAGCTTAGCGGGACTAGCGGGTGAGGAGCAGTACTTC.

As to this clonotype: This may arise from a read error, as a much more abundant clone is one base away. The V gene is TRBV6-2 or TRBV6-3, the J gene TRBJ1-2, with TRBD1 matching over 10 bases. This CDR3 comprises 15 residues. V trimming: 6 bases; J trimming: 2 bases; junction bases outside the gene matches: 6. The V gene's germline CDR1 is MNHEY and CDR2 SVGEGT. The CDR3 sequence: CASRGGQGVNYGYTF. The CDR3 DNA is TGTGCCAGCAGGGGCGGACAGGGGGTCAACTATGGCTACACCTTC.

This clonotype was recorded many times. The rearrangement joins TRBV11-1 to TRBJ1-1, with D hard to call. Trimming removed 5 bases from V and 5 bases from J, with 9 bases in between. CDR3 length: 12 residues. Germline loops: CDR1 SGHAT, CDR2 FQDESV (reference sequence). CDR3 protein: CASSQTRTEAFF. CDR3 DNA: TGTGCCAGCAGCCAGACCCGGACTGAAGCTTTCTTT.

This clonotype was detected a few times. The chain has TRBV2 and TRBJ2-1; D gene ambiguous. The germline V and J ends were trimmed by 10 bases and 0 bases, with 13 bases remaining between them. The germline CDR1 and CDR2 sequences are SNHLY and FYNNEI. CDR3 length: 14 residues. The CDR3 is CATKEWSSYNEQFF. In DNA form, the CDR3 reads TGTGCCACTAAGGAGTGGAGCTCCTACAATGAGCAGTTCTTC.

This clonotype showed up many times. J is TRBJ1-2 and V is TRBV19; tentative D call: TRBD1 (6 bases). Trimming removed 2 bases from V and 6 bases from J, with 16 bases in between. The CDR3 has 15 residues. Germline V gene sequence: CDR1 LNHDA, CDR2 SQIVND (reference sequence). The CDR3, as DNA: TGTGCCAGTAGTATATCAGCCGGACAGTATAATGGCTACACCTTC. Residues: CASSISAGQYNGYTF.

This clonotype was seen at least ten times. This sequence joins TRBV7-2 and TRBJ1-2, with D possibly TRBD1 on 5 matching bases. The CDR3 loop spans 15 amino acids. V lost 1 base, J lost 2 bases, and 11 bases lay in between. CDR1 and CDR2 (germline): SGHTA, FQGNSA. This CDR3 is CASSLESGQNYGYTF. CDR3 bases: TGTGCCAGCAGCTTAGAGTCGGGGCAGAACTATGGCTACACCTTC. Full variable domain (outside the CDR3, taken from reference TRBV7-2 and TRBJ1-2): GAGVSQSPSNKVTEKGKDVELRCDPISGHTALYWYRQSLGQGLEFLIYFQGNSAPDKSGLPSDRFSAERTGGSVSTLTIQRTQQEDSAVYLCASSLESGQNYGYTFGSGTRLTVV.

The V call is TRBV6-1, the J call TRBJ2-1; D is unclear. CDR1 is MNHNS, CDR2 SASEGT, per germline. The V end lost 4 bases, the J end lost 9 bases, and 10 bases lay between the germline ends. CDR3 size: 12 residues. CDR3 sequence reads: CASSVERSEQFF. CDR3 DNA: TGTGCCAGCAGTGTAGAGCGCTCTGAGCAGTTCTTC.

This clonotype came up many times. The rearrangement uses TRBV28 and TRBJ2-5; D ambiguous. Germline CDR1 MDHEN, CDR2 SYDVKM. The CDR3 is 14 amino acids. Trimming removed 7 bases from V and 7 bases from J, with 19 bases in between. The CDR3 protein is CASTEAAQRRTQYF. CDR3 DNA sequence: TGTGCCAGCACCGAAGCAGCCCAAAGGAGGACCCAGTACTTC.

Ten or more counts support this clonotype. The rearrangement links TRBV4-2 to TRBJ2-3; D perhaps matches TRBD1 (6 bases). This CDR3 is built from 15 residues. The V gene lost 4 bases and the J gene lost 3 bases, with 14 bases spanning the gap. Germline V lookup: CDR1 LGHNA, CDR2 YNFKEQ. Here the CDR3 DNA reads TGTGCCAGCAGCCGCCTCACGGGACAAACAGATACGCAGTATTTT. Protein: CASSRLTGQTDTQYF.

In this sample, this clonotype turned up many times. This chain uses TRBV19 with TRBJ1-2, with D perhaps matching TRBD1 (5 bases). V lost 3 bases to trimming and J lost 2 bases, with 10 bases between them. This CDR3 is built from 14 residues. CDR1 LNHDA and CDR2 SQIVND come from the germline V gene (reference sequence). CDR3 loop: CASSIRAGNYGYTF. CDR3 nucleotide sequence: TGTGCCAGTAGTATTCGGGCAGGGAACTATGGCTACACCTTC. Full variable domain (outside the CDR3, taken from reference TRBV19 and TRBJ1-2): DGGITQSPKYLFRKEGQNVTLSCEQNLNHDAMYWYRQDPGQGLRLIYYSQIVNDFQKGDIAEGYSVSREKKESFPLTVTSAQKNPTAFYLCASSIRAGNYGYTFGSGTRLTVV.

This clonotype showed up just a few times. The chain employs TRBV20-1 and TRBJ2-1; 9 positions match TRBD2. CDR3 length: 13 amino acids. Germline V lookup: CDR1 DFQATT, CDR2 SNEGSKA (reference sequence). V trimming: 6 bases; J trimming: 4 bases; junction bases outside the gene matches: 4. The CDR3, as DNA: TGCAGTGCGGCGGCGGGGGGGTACAATGAGCAGTTCTTC. Encoded protein: CSAAAGGYNEQFF.

The chain has TRBV19 and TRBJ1-1, with 9 bases matching TRBD1. CDR1 and CDR2 (germline): LNHDA, SQIVND (reference sequence). V trimming: 0 bases; J trimming: 4 bases; junction bases outside the gene matches: 9. The CDR3 length is 17 residues. Here the CDR3 reads CASSIDPTGGSSTEAFF. The DNA for the CDR3 is TGTGCCAGTAGTATAGATCCTACAGGGGGCTCCAGCACTGAAGCTTTCTTT.